A single sample gave rise to the 27 T cell receptor beta chains below, sequenced in a study of cytomegalovirus exposure and HLA in healthy donors. Amplification used 60 Vbeta primers and 13 Jbeta primers. Measured with immunoSEQ multiplex PCR; TCRdb has only the in-frame clones, and not every one. The data show over 75,000 clones, roughly 9.4% seen once. The source material was PBMCs. The receptors were sampled from a man in his fifties in good health and CMV-seropositive.

V is TRBV5-1 and J is TRBJ2-7; 7 nucleotides match TRBD1. The V and J ends lost 6 bases and 7 bases, in that order; junction bases with no gene match: 16. CDR1 is SGHRS, CDR2 YFSETQ, per germline. The CDR3 runs 15 residues. The CDR3: CASKLGTGVREEQYF. In DNA form, the CDR3 reads TGCGCCAGCAAGCTAGGAACAGGGGTTAGGGAGGAGCAGTACTTC.

The J gene is TRBJ2-5, the V gene TRBV7-2, with 9 bases lining up with TRBD2. Looked up from germline, CDR1 is SGHTA and CDR2 is FQGNSA. The CDR3 has 16 amino acids. J lost 3 bases, V lost 3 bases, and 8 bases had no gene match. The CDR3 spells CASSFGYGLAKETQYF. CDR3 bases: TGTGCCAGCAGCTTTGGGTATGGACTAGCGAAAGAGACCCAGTACTTC.

This clone is labeled as medium-sized (0.01 to 0.1%). The chain recombines TRBV4-3 with TRBJ2-3; TRBD1 aligns across 7 bases. This CDR3 has 17 residues. Germline-derived CDR1 and CDR2 are LGHNA and YSLEER. Germline trimming cut 0 bases from V and 0 bases from J; bases unmatched to any gene: 6. CDR3 sequence (DNA): TGCGCCAGCAGCCAAGAAGGGACAGCCGCTAGCACAGATACGCAGTATTTT. Translating it yields CASSQEGTAASTDTQYF.

This clone has more than one count but fewer than ten. The chain couples TRBV10-1 to TRBJ1-1, with D perhaps matching TRBD1 (5 bases). Trimming took 3 bases from V and 4 from J, leaving 18 bases between them. The CDR3 runs to 16 residues. The germline CDR1 and CDR2 sequences are WNHNN and SYGVQD (reference sequence). CDR3 sequence: CASSESSGIGGTEAFF. For the CDR3, the DNA is TGCGCCAGCAGTGAAAGCAGTGGCATCGGGGGCACTGAAGCTTTCTTT.

This clone was found a few times. The chain links TRBV9 to TRBJ1-3; D is undetermined. Trimming pared 0 bases from V and 0 bases from J, leaving 7 bases between. CDR1 SGDLS and CDR2 YYNGEE come from the germline V gene. The length of the CDR3 is 15 residues. CDR3 nucleotides: TGTGCCAGCAGCGTAGAACCGAGCTCTGGAAACACCATATATTTT. Translation gives CASSVEPSSGNTIYF.

This sequence joins TRBV27 and TRBJ2-3, with TRBD1 matching over 10 bases. The V gene's germline CDR1 is MNHEY and CDR2 SMNVEV (reference sequence). This CDR3 spans 16 amino acids. J lost 1 base, V lost 6 bases, and 7 bases had no gene match. The DNA of the CDR3 is TGTGCCAGCAGACGGGACAGGGGCTTTGGCACAGATACGCAGTATTTT. Residues: CASRRDRGFGTDTQYF.

This clone occurred a few times. The V and J genes are TRBV27 and TRBJ2-5; tentatively, D is TRBD1 (6 bases). The better agreement between TRBJ2-7 and the DNA end casts doubt on the J call. Germline CDR1 MNHEY, CDR2 SMNVEV (reference sequence). This CDR3 contains 15 residues. CDR3 residues: CASSHRDPRGYEQYF. In DNA form, the CDR3 reads TGTGCCAGCAGTCACCGGGACCCCAGGGGCTACGAGCAGTACTTC.

This clone was seen a few times. The chain couples TRBV4-2 to TRBJ2-1; D might be TRBD2 (5 bases). The CDR3 loop spans 13 amino acids. Germline CDR1 and CDR2: LGHNA and YNFKEQ. The V end was cut by 5 bases, the J end by 7 bases, with 12 bases between. The DNA for the CDR3 is TGTGCCAGCAGCGCCCAACCGGGGAATGAGCAGTTCTTC. It yields the protein CASSAQPGNEQFF.

A few counts support this clone. The chain carries TRBV4-1 and TRBJ2-3; D is possibly TRBD1 (6 bases). Germline values: CDR1 MGHRA, CDR2 YSYEKL. The CDR3 extends over 17 amino acids. With 0 bases removed from V and 3 bases from J, the gap between germline ends came to 16 bases. CDR3 region: CASSQDWGQGPTDTQYF. DNA of the CDR3: TGCGCCAGCAGCCAAGATTGGGGGCAGGGGCCGACAGATACGCAGTATTTT.

This clone occurred a few times. This rearrangement joins TRBV5-6 to TRBJ2-7, with TRBD1 matching over 7 bases. The V segment lost 1 base and the J segment 2 bases; nucleotides outside the gene matches: 3. CDR3 length: 14 residues. Germline CDR1 and CDR2: SGHDT and YYEEEE. This CDR3 reads CASSLPGQPYEQYF. CDR3 sequence (DNA): TGTGCCAGCAGCTTGCCGGGACAGCCCTACGAGCAGTACTTC.

V usage is TRBV7-3 and J usage is TRBJ2-3, with 10 bases aligning to TRBD2. From germline, CDR1 is SGHTA and CDR2 FQGTGA. The CDR3 runs to 16 residues. Trimming took 2 bases from V and 3 from J; bases not matched to a gene: 5. CDR3 protein: CASSLQGLAQTDTQYF. The CDR3 region has the DNA TGTGCCAGCAGCTTACAGGGACTAGCGCAAACAGATACGCAGTATTTT.

This clone was seen a few times. This chain connects TRBV29-1 to TRBJ2-1; D is possibly TRBD2 (6 bases). This CDR3 comprises 14 residues. V gave up 6 bases and J gave up 6 bases, with 18 bases separating them. Germline V gives CDR1 SQVTM, CDR2 ANQGSEA. CDR3 sequence (DNA): TGCAGCGTCATCGGACTACGCTCGGCCAATGAGCAGTTCTTC. Protein sequence: CSVIGLRSANEQFF.

The chain couples TRBV28 to TRBJ1-5; D remains ambiguous. The CDR3 length is 13 residues. From germline, CDR1 is MDHEN and CDR2 SYDVKM. Trimming stripped 5 bases from V and 3 bases from J, with 8 bases between. DNA for the CDR3: TGTGCCAGCAGTCAACATCCCAATCAGCCCCAGCATTTT. It is translated as CASSQHPNQPQHF.

This clone was picked up one time. J is TRBJ2-3 and V is TRBV4-2; 12 nucleotides match TRBD2. This CDR3 is 16 amino acids long. Germline CDR1 reads LGHNA; CDR2 reads YNFKEQ. With V trimmed by 4 bases and J by 2 bases, 4 bases remained unmatched. The CDR3 DNA sequence: TGTGCCAGCAGCCTTCTAGCGGGAGGGACCACAGATACGCAGTATTTT. Translating gives CASSLLAGGTTDTQYF.

In this sample, this clone turned up a few times. V is TRBV21-1 and J is TRBJ1-2; the DNA was not used to check the table's D call, TRBD1. TRBV21-1 is a listed pseudogene. The CDR3 covers 16 residues. The DNA for the CDR3 is TGTGCCAGCAGCAACGGCTACAGGGTGTTTAACTATGGCTACACCTTC. Amino acids: CASSNGYRVFNYGYTF.

This clone appeared a few times. The V gene is TRBV27, the J gene TRBJ2-2, with 7 bases lining up with TRBD2. Germline-derived CDR1 and CDR2 are MNHEY and SMNVEV (reference sequence). This CDR3 region has 16 residues. Trimming cost V 3 bases and J 3 bases; bases outside gene matches: 7. CDR3: CASSFWGGSDTGELFF. CDR3 DNA: TGTGCCAGCAGTTTTTGGGGCGGGAGTGACACCGGGGAGCTGTTTTTT.

This chain joins TRBV6-5 and TRBJ1-1; D ambiguous. CDR1 is MNHEY, CDR2 SVGAGI, per germline. The CDR3 contains 15 residues. V lost 4 bases and J lost 0, with 12 bases in between. The CDR3 nucleotides are TGTGCCAGCAGTTTGTATGCCGAGTTGAACACTGAAGCTTTCTTT. It translates to CASSLYAELNTEAFF.

This clone was observed a handful of times. The chain recombines TRBV7-9 with TRBJ2-2; 11 nucleotides match TRBD1. This CDR3 spans 15 amino acids. J lost 6 bases, V lost 5 bases, and 5 bases had no gene match. Germline loops: CDR1 SEHNR, CDR2 FQNEAQ (reference sequence). Written as DNA, the CDR3 is TGTGCCAGCAGCGTGGGACAGGGGGAATCCGGGGAGCTGTTTTTT. Amino acids: CASSVGQGESGELFF.

The chain carries TRBV9 and TRBJ2-2; 8 bases fit TRBD1. In germline, CDR1 is SGDLS, CDR2 YYNGEE. Trimming took 0 bases from V and 8 from J; bases not matched to a gene: 9. The CDR3 is made up of 16 amino acids. Here the CDR3 reads CASSVGDRTFGGELFF. The CDR3 DNA is TGTGCCAGCAGCGTAGGGGACAGGACTTTCGGTGGGGAGCTGTTTTTT. The variable domain in full, completed from reference TRBV9 and TRBJ2-2, reads DSGVTQTPKHLITATGQRVTLRCSPRSGDLSVYWYQQSLDQGLQFLIQYYNGEERAKGNILERFSAQQFPDLHSELNLSSLELGDSALYFCASSVGDRTFGGELFFGEGSRLTVL.

This clone has a handful of counts. V gene TRBV19 combines with J gene TRBJ1-5, with a possible D match to TRBD1 (6 bases). The CDR3 is 14 amino acids. The V end lost 5 bases, the J end lost 9 bases, and 17 bases lay between the germline ends. Germline V CDR1 and CDR2: LNHDA, SQIVND (reference sequence). CDR3 loop: CASSSRGGLGPQHF. The CDR3 nucleotides read TGTGCCAGTAGTTCCCGAGGGGGACTAGGGCCCCAGCATTTT.

With regard to this clone: The junction does not match germline at one end; this may be a read error. The genes are TRBV27 and TRBJ1-1; no reliable D call. CDR3 length: 13 amino acids. The germline V gene encodes CDR1 MNHEY and CDR2 SMNVEV (reference sequence). CDR3 nucleotides: TGTGCCAGAAGTTTAGAGAGGAACACTGAAGCTTTCTTT. Encoded protein: CARSLERNTEAFF.

This clone was observed a few times. CDR3 nucleotides: TGCGCCAGCACGAGGACGGGCAGGGGGCGAGAGACCCAGTACTTC. Amino acid sequence: CASTRTGRGRETQYF. The chain employs TRBV5-1 and TRBJ2-5; 8 bases are a match to TRBD1. CDR3 length: 15 amino acids. Germline values: CDR1 SGHRS, CDR2 YFSETQ. Unmatched junction bases numbered 11, after V lost 6 bases and J lost 4 bases.

This chain uses TRBV19 with TRBJ2-1; 12 bases are a match to TRBD1. Trimming removed 6 bases from V and 8 bases from J; junction bases left unmatched: 5. The CDR3 runs 14 residues. The germline CDR1 and CDR2 sequences are LNHDA and SQIVND (reference sequence). In DNA form, the CDR3 reads TGTGCCAGTAGGGGACAGGGGGCACGTTATGAGCAGTTCTTC. It translates to CASRGQGARYEQFF.

The J gene is TRBJ1-5, the V gene TRBV27; TRBD1 is a possible D gene (6 bases). With 2 bases removed from V and 3 bases from J, the gap between germline ends came to 11 bases. This CDR3 contains 15 residues. From germline, CDR1 is MNHEY and CDR2 SMNVEV (reference sequence). CDR3 in DNA: TGTGCCAGCAGTTTACTGGCAGGGGCCAATCAGCCCCAGCATTTT. Its protein is CASSLLAGANQPQHF.

The V gene is TRBV5-1, the J gene TRBJ2-7; 9 bases align to TRBD1. The CDR3 length is 16 residues. Germline V CDR1 and CDR2: SGHRS, YFSETQ. The V gene end was trimmed by 4 bases and the J gene end by 5 bases; junction bases not matched to a gene: 13. This CDR3 is CASSEGGTGLPHEQYF. The CDR3, as DNA: TGCGCCAGCAGCGAGGGAGGGACAGGGCTTCCTCACGAGCAGTACTTC.

This clone has just a few counts. This chain uses TRBV6-5 with TRBJ1-2; D gene unclear. Trimming removed 6 bases at V and 7 bases at J, with 12 bases between. The CDR3 totals 12 residues. Germline V lookup: CDR1 MNHEY, CDR2 SVGAGI. CDR3 protein: CASSSGLFGYTF. CDR3 nucleotides: TGTGCCAGCAGCTCGGGGTTGTTTGGCTACACCTTC.

This rearrangement joins TRBV2 to TRBJ2-7, with 9 bases aligning to TRBD2. Per germline, CDR1 SNHLY and CDR2 FYNNEI. J lost 3 bases, V lost 3 bases, and 9 bases had no gene match. The CDR3 loop spans 16 amino acids. CDR3 DNA sequence: TGTGCCAGCAGTGAGAGGTGGCTAGCGGGAAACTACGAGCAGTACTTC. This codes for CASSERWLAGNYEQYF.